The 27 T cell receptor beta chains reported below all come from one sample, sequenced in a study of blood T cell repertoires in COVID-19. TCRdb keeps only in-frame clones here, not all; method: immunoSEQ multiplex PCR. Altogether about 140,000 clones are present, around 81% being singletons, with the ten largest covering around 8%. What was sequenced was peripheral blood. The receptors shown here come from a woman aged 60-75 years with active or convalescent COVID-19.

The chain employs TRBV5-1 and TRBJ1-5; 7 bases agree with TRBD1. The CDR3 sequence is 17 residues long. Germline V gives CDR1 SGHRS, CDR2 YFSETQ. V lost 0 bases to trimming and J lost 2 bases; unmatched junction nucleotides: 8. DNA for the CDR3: TGCGCCAGCAGCTTGGTGCCCGGGACAGCCGGCAATCAGCCCCAGCATTTT. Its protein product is CASSLVPGTAGNQPQHF.

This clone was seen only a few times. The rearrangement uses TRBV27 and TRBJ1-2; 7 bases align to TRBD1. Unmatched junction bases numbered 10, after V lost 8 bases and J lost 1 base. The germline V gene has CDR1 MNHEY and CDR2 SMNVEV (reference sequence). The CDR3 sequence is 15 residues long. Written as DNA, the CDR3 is TGTGCCAGCTACAGTTTAGACAGGGATAACTATGGCTACACCTTC. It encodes CASYSLDRDNYGYTF.

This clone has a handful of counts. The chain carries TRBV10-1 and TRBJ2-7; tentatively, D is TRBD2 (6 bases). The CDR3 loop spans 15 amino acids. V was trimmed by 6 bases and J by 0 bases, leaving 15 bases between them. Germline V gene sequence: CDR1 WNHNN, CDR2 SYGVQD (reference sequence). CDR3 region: CASRPGLILSYEQYV. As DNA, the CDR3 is TGCGCCAGCAGACCGGGACTTATTCTCTCCTACGAGCAGTACGTC.

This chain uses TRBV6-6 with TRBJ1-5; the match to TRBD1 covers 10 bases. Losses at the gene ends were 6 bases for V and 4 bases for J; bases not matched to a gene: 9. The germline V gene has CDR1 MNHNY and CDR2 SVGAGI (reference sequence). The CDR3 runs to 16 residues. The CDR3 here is CASSRREDRGNQPQHF. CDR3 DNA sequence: TGTGCCAGCAGCCGCCGAGAGGACAGGGGGAATCAGCCCCAGCATTTT.

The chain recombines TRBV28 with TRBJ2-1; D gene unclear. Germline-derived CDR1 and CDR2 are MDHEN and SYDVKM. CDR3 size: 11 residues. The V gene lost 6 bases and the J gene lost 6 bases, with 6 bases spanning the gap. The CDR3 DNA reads TGTGCCAGCAGCCCACTCAATGAGCAGTTCTTC. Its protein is CASSPLNEQFF.

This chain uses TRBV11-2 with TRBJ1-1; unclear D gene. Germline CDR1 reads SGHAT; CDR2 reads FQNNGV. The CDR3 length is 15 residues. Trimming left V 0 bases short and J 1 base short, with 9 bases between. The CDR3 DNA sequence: TGTGCCAGCAGCTTAGATCTAATAACGAACACTGAAGCTTTCTTT. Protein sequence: CASSLDLITNTEAFF.

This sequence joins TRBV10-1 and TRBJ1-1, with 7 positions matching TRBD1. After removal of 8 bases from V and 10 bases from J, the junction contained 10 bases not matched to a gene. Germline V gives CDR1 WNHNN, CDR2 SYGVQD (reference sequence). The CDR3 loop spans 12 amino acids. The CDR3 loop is CASFWAGGRAFF. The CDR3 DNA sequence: TGCGCCAGCTTCTGGGCAGGGGGACGAGCTTTCTTT.

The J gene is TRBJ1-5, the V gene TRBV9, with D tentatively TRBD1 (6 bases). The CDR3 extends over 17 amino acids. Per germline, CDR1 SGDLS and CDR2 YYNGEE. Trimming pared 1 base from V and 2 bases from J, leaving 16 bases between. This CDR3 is CASSVMGAQGGNQPQHF. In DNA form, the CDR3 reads TGTGCCAGCAGCGTAATGGGGGCGCAAGGTGGCAATCAGCCCCAGCATTTT.

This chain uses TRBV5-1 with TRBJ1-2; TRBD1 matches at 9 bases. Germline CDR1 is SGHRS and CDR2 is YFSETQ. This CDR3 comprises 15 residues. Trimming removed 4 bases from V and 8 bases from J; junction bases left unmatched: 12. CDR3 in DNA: TGCGCCAGCAGCCCAGGAGACAGGGGGGAAGGAGGCTACACCTTC. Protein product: CASSPGDRGEGGYTF.

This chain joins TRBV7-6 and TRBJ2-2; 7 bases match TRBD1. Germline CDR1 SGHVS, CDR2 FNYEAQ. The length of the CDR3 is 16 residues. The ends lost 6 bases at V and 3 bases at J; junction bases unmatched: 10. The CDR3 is CASSYITGDHTGELFF. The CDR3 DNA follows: TGTGCCAGCAGTTATATTACAGGGGACCACACCGGGGAGCTGTTTTTT.

CDR3 residues: CAIGQGTAEAFF. Here the CDR3 DNA reads TGTGCCATAGGACAGGGAACGGCTGAAGCTTTCTTT. The chain carries TRBV2 and TRBJ1-1; 8 positions match TRBD1. This CDR3 is 12 amino acids long. The V segment lost 10 bases and the J segment 6 bases; nucleotides outside the gene matches: 7. Germline CDR1 and CDR2: SNHLY and FYNNEI.

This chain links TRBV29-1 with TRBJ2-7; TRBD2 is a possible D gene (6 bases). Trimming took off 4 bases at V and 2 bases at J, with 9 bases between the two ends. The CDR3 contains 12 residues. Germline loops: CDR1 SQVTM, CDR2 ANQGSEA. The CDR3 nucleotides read TGCAGCGTTGGCGGGACCCCCTACGAGCAGTACTTC. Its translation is CSVGGTPYEQYF.

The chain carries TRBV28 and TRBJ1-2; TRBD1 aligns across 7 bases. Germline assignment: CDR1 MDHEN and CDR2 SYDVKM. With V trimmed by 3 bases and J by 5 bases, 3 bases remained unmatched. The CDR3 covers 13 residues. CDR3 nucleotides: TGTGCCAGCAGTTTGGACAGGCTGTATGGCTACACCTTC. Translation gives CASSLDRLYGYTF.

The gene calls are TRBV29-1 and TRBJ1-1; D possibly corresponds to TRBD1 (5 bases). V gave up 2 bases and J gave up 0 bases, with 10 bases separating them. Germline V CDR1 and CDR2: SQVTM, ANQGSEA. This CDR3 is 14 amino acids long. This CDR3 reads CSVESPTVNTEAFF. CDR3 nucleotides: TGCAGCGTTGAAAGTCCGACAGTGAACACTGAAGCTTTCTTT.

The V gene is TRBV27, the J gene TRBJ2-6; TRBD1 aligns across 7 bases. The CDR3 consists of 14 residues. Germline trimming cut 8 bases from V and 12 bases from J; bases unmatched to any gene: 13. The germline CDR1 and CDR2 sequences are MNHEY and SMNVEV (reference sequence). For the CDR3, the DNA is TGTGCCAGCCCTATTGTGACAGGGCTTAGCGTCCTGACTTTC. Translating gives CASPIVTGLSVLTF. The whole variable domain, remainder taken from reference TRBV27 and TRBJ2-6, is EAQVTQNPRYLITVTGKKLTVTCSQNMNHEYMSWYRQDPGLGLRQIYYSMNVEVTDKGDVPEGYKVSRKEKRNFPLILESPSPNQTSLYFCASPIVTGLSVLTFGAGSRLTVL.

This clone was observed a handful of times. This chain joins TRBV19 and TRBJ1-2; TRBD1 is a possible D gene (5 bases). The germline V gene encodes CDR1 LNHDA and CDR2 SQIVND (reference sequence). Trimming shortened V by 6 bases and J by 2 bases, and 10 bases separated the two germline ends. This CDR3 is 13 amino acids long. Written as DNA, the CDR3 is TGTGCCAGTAGATTTGACAGAAACTATGGCTACACCTTC. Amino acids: CASRFDRNYGYTF.

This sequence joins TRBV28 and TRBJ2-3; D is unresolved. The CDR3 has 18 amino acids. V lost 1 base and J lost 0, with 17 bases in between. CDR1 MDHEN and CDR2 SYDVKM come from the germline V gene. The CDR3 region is CASSLSSLTYTSTDTQYF. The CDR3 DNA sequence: TGTGCCAGCAGTTTATCTTCCCTCACGTATACAAGCACAGATACGCAGTATTTT.

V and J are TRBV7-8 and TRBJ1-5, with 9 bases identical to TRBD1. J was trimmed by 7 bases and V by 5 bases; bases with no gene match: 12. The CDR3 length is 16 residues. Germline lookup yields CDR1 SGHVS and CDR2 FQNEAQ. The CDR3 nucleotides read TGTGCCAGCAGCCTACAGGGGGCGCTTATTAACCAGCCCCAGCATTTT. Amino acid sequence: CASSLQGALINQPQHF.

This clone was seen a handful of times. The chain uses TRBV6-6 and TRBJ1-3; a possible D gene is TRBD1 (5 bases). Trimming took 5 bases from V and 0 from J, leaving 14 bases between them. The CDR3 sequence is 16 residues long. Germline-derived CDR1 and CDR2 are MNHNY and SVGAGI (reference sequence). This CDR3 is CASSRQTVSSGNTIYF. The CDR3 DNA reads TGTGCCAGCAGTCGACAGACAGTCAGCTCTGGAAACACCATATATTTT.

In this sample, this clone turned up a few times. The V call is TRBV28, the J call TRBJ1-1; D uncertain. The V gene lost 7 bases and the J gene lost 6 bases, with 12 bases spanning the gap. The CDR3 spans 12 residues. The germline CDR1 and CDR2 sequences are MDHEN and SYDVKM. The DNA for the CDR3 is TGTGCCAGCAAGGCGGGGAGGGCTGAAGCTTTCTTT. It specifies CASKAGRAEAFF.

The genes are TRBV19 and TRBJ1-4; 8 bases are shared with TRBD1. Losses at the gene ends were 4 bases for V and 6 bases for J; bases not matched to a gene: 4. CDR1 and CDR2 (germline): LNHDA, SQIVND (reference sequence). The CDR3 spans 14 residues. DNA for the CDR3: TGTGCCAGTAGTACGCCGGGACAGGATGAAAAACTGTTTTTT. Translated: CASSTPGQDEKLFF.

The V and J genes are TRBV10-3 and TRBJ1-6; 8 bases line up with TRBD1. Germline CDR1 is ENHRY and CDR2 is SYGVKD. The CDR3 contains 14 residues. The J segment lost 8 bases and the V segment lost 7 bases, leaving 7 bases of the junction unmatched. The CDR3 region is CAITSGGLDSPLHF. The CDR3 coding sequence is TGTGCCATCACCTCAGGGGGCTTAGATTCACCCCTCCACTTT.

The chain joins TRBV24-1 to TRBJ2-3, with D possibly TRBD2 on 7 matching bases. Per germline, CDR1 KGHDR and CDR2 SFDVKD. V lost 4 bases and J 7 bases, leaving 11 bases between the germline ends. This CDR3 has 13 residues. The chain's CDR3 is CATSDRGANTQYF. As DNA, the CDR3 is TGTGCCACCAGTGACCGGGGGGCGAATACGCAGTATTTT.

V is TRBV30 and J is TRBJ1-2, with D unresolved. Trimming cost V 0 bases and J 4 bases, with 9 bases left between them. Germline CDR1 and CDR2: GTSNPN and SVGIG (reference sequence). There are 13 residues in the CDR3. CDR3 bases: TGTGCCTGGAGTGTCCCCGAGGGCTATGGCTACACCTTC. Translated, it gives CAWSVPEGYGYTF.

This CDR3 reads CASWDRVNYGYTF. Here the CDR3 DNA reads TGTGCCTCATGGGACAGGGTTAACTATGGCTACACCTTC. The V call is TRBV6-5, the J call TRBJ1-2, with TRBD1 identical over 9 bases. Germline V gene lookup returns CDR1 MNHEY and CDR2 SVGAGI. V dropped 11 bases and J dropped 1; count of bases not matched to a gene: 5. This CDR3 comprises 13 residues.

Written as DNA, the CDR3 is TGTGCCAGCTGCCCCTTCAGCGGGGGACACACCGGGGAGCTGTTTTTT. This translates into CASCPFSGGHTGELFF. The chain employs TRBV18 and TRBJ2-2; 8 bases agree with TRBD2. From germline, CDR1 is KGHSH and CDR2 LQKENI. Trimming removed 7 bases from V and 3 bases from J; junction bases left unmatched: 10. This CDR3 is built from 16 residues.

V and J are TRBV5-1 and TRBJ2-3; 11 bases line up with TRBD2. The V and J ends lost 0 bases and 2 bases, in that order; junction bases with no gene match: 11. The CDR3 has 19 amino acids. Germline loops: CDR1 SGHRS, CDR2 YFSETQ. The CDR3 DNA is TGCGCCAGCAGCTTGGGTTTTGGAAGACTAGCGGGGACCACAGATACGCAGTATTTT. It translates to CASSLGFGRLAGTTDTQYF.